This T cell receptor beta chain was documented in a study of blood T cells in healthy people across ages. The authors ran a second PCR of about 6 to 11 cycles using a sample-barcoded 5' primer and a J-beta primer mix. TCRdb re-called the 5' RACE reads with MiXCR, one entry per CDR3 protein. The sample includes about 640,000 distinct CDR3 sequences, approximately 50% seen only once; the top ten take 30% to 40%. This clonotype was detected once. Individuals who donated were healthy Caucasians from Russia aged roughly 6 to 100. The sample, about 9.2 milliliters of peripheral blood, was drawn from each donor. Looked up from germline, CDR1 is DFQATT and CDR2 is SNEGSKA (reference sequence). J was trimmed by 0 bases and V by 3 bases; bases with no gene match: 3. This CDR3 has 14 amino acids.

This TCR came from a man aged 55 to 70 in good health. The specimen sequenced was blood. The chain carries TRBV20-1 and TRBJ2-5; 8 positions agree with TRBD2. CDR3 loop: CSARVAGYQETQYF. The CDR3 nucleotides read TGCAGTGCTAGGGTAGCGGGGTACCAAGAGACCCAGTACTTC.